These T cell receptor beta chains were read from a single sample in a study of neurological immune-mediated disorders. One entry per CDR3 protein results from TCRdb running MiXCR on the 5' RACE reads. The sample consists of roughly 53,000 distinct CDR3 sequences, more than 7% of them appearing once. Specimen: PBMCs. The receptors were sampled from a woman in her thirties or forties in good health. Each CDR3 is given with its conserved first and last residue. D genes are given only for firm matches. Where a row states a size, it is once, few, many or the class of an expanded clone; other rows omit it.

j_call	clone_size	v_call	d_call	cdr3_aa	cdr3_nt
TRBJ2-5	many	TRBV9	TRBD2	CASSVDAGTSGWTQYF	TGTGCCAGCAGCGTAGACGCCGGGACTAGCGGTTGGACCCAGTACTTC
TRBJ2-4	many	TRBV20-1	NA	CSARVAGVTNIQYF	TGCAGTGCTAGAGTGGCCGGGGTAACGAACATTCAGTACTTC
TRBJ2-7	many	TRBV7-2	TRBD2	CASSLDGGASYEQYF	TGTGCCAGCAGCTTGGACGGGGGGGCCTCCTACGAGCAGTACTTC
TRBJ1-1	many	TRBV6-2/TRBV6-3	NA	CASQTGRVNTEAFF	TGTGCCAGCCAGACAGGCAGGGTGAACACTGAAGCTTTCTTT
TRBJ2-3	many	TRBV5-1	NA	CASSPYADTQYF	TGCGCCAGCAGCCCCTACGCAGATACGCAGTATTTT
TRBJ1-2	many	TRBV20-1	NA	CSAGRRLANYGYTF	TGCAGTGCCGGAAGGAGGTTAGCTAACTATGGCTACACCTTC
TRBJ1-2	many	TRBV20-1	NA	CSAISGYLGYTF	TGCAGTGCCATCTCGGGTTATCTGGGCTACACCTTC
TRBJ1-5	many	TRBV20-1	NA	CSATTGGQPQHF	TGCAGTGCTACCACCGGGGGCCAGCCCCAGCATTTT
TRBJ2-1	many	TRBV12-3/TRBV12-4	TRBD1	CASSPDRAHRF	TGTGCCAGCAGCCCGGACAGGGCCCATCGGTTC
TRBJ2-2	many	TRBV12-3/TRBV12-4	TRBD2	CAVTRASGRTYLHNTGELFF	TGTGCCGTTACAAGGGCTAGCGGGAGGACCTATCTACATAACACCGGGGAGCTGTTTTTT
TRBJ2-4	many	TRBV20-1	TRBD1	CSARGSGTGGSVENIQYF	TGCAGTGCTAGAGGGTCCGGGACAGGGGGCTCGGTGGAAAACATTCAGTACTTC
TRBJ1-6	many	TRBV25-1	TRBD1	CASSGGTGSNNSPLHF	TGTGCCAGCAGTGGAGGGACAGGGTCTAATAATTCACCCCTCCACTTT
TRBJ1-1	many	TRBV10-3	TRBD1	CAISDLTGIEPEAFF	TGTGCCATCAGTGACTTGACAGGGATCGAACCTGAAGCTTTCTTT
TRBJ2-3	few	TRBV14	NA	CASSQDYTTDTQYF	TGTGCCAGCAGCCAAGATTACACGACAGATACGCAGTATTTT
TRBJ2-1	many	TRBV29-1	NA	CSVVRGWAYNEQFF	TGCAGCGTTGTAAGAGGCTGGGCGTACAATGAGCAGTTCTTC
TRBJ2-7	many	TRBV7-2	TRBD1	CASSSVGQGAFYEQYF	TGTGCCAGCAGTAGTGTAGGACAGGGGGCGTTCTACGAGCAGTACTTC
TRBJ1-5	many	TRBV5-6	NA	CASSLSPDQPQHF	TGTGCCAGCAGCTTGTCCCCCGATCAGCCCCAGCATTTT
TRBJ1-4	many	TRBV13	NA	CASSRLGGTNEKLFF	TGTGCCAGCAGCCGTTTAGGGGGGACTAATGAAAAACTGTTTTTT
TRBJ2-2	many	TRBV5-1	TRBD1	CASSAGQGTNTGELFF	TGCGCCAGCAGCGCGGGACAGGGAACGAACACCGGGGAGCTGTTTTTT
TRBJ2-3	many	TRBV5-1	NA	CASSRPLGITSTDTQYF	TGCGCCAGCAGCCGTCCCCTAGGAATCACTAGCACAGATACGCAGTATTTT
TRBJ1-3	many	TRBV20-1	NA	CSARGSWERFSGNTIYF	TGCAGTGCTAGGGGGAGCTGGGAGAGATTCTCTGGAAACACCATATATTTT
TRBJ2-3	many	TRBV4-2	TRBD2	CASSPLRREGGTDTQYF	TGTGCCAGCAGCCCACTGAGGCGGGAGGGCGGCACAGATACGCAGTATTTT
TRBJ2-1	many	TRBV12-3/TRBV12-4	TRBD2	CASCAGTSGGGGEQFF	TGTGCCAGCTGCGCCGGGACTAGCGGGGGGGGTGGTGAGCAGTTCTTC
TRBJ2-6	many	TRBV7-2	NA	CASSFRGASSGANVLTF	TGTGCCAGCAGCTTTAGGGGGGCCAGCTCTGGGGCCAACGTCCTGACTTTC
TRBJ1-1	many	TRBV7-3	NA	CASSLTGRGYMNTEAFF	TGTGCCAGCAGCTTAACGGGCAGGGGATATATGAACACTGAAGCTTTCTTT
TRBJ2-4	many	TRBV27	NA	CASSPDAGGLQNIQYF	TGTGCCAGCAGCCCAGACGCCGGGGGGCTCCAAAACATTCAGTACTTC
TRBJ2-2	many	TRBV5-1	TRBD1	CASSSAIDRGATGELFF	TGCGCCAGCAGCTCCGCGATCGACAGGGGGGCCACCGGGGAGCTGTTTTTT
TRBJ2-4	many	TRBV5-1	NA	CASSGGTGPGGNIQYF	TGCGCCAGCAGCGGCGGGACAGGCCCGGGAGGAAACATTCAGTACTTC
TRBJ2-3	many	TRBV20-1	TRBD2	CSARVKRGFTDTQYF	TGCAGTGCTAGGGTAAAGCGGGGATTCACAGATACGCAGTATTTT
TRBJ1-4	NA	TRBV15	TRBD1	CATSRCGTASGEKLIF	TGTGCCACCAGCAGATGTGGGACAGCCAGCGGTGAAAAACTGATTTTT
TRBJ2-3	NA	TRBV24-1	NA	CATSDSMGSDTQYF	TGTGCCACCAGTGATAGTATGGGGTCAGATACGCAGTATTTT
TRBJ2-5	many	TRBV5-1	NA	CASSFQETQYF	TGCGCCAGCAGCTTTCAAGAGACCCAGTACTTC
TRBJ1-1	many	TRBV2	TRBD1	CASSRDRGPNTEAFF	TGTGCCAGCAGTAGGGACAGGGGTCCGAACACTGAAGCTTTCTTT
TRBJ2-2	NA	TRBV12-3/TRBV12-4	TRBD1	CASRQGARTGELFF	TGTGCCAGCAGACAGGGGGCGAGGACCGGGGAGCTGTTTTTT
TRBJ2-1	NA	TRBV7-8	TRBD2	CASSPLLTASGDNEQFF	TGTGCCAGCAGCCCACTCTTGACGGCTAGCGGGGACAATGAGCAGTTCTTC
TRBJ2-7	many	TRBV12-3/TRBV12-4	NA	CASSPLLRTPEQYF	TGTGCCAGCAGTCCGTTGTTGAGAACCCCCGAGCAGTACTTC
TRBJ2-1	many	TRBV7-2	NA	CASSLRLLGYNEQFF	TGTGCCAGCAGCTTAAGACTCCTGGGCTACAATGAGCAGTTCTTC
TRBJ1-1	many	TRBV5-1	NA	CASSLAPGEGTEAFF	TGCGCCAGCAGCTTGGCCCCCGGGGAAGGGACTGAAGCTTTCTTT
TRBJ1-1	many	TRBV9	TRBD1	CASSAQGRHTEAFF	TGTGCCAGCAGCGCACAGGGGAGGCACACTGAAGCTTTCTTT
TRBJ1-1	many	TRBV5-1	NA	CASSFREMNTEAFF	TGCGCCAGCAGCTTTCGGGAAATGAACACTGAAGCTTTCTTT
TRBJ1-2	NA	TRBV20-1	NA	CSAPTTTYLYGYTF	TGCAGTGCTCCCACTACGACCTATCTCTATGGCTACACCTTC
TRBJ2-7	many	TRBV27	TRBD1	CASSFRLTGTGSYEQYF	TGTGCCAGCAGTTTTCGCCTTACCGGGACAGGTTCCTACGAGCAGTACTTC
TRBJ1-5	many	TRBV7-9	TRBD1	CASSEGTGLNQPQHF	TGTGCCAGCAGCGAGGGGACAGGGCTCAATCAGCCCCAGCATTTT
TRBJ2-1	many	TRBV29-1	TRBD2	CSVERTSADNEQFF	TGCAGCGTCGAAAGGACTAGCGCTGACAATGAGCAGTTCTTC